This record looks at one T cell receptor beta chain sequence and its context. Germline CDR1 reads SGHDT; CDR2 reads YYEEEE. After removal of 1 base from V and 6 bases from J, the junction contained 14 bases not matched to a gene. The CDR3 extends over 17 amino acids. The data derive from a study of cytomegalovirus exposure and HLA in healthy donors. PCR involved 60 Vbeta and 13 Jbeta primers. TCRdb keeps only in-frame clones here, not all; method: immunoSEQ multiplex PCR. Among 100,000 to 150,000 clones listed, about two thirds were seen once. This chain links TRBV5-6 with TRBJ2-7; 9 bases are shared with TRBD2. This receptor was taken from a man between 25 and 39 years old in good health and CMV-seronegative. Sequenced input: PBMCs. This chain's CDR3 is CASSLTYPGLALREQYF. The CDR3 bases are TGTGCCAGCAGCTTGACCTACCCGGGACTAGCTCTCCGCGAGCAGTACTTC.